These 23 T cell receptor beta chains share one sample of origin, sequenced in a study of blood T cell repertoires in COVID-19 (TCRdb year 2020). Preparation of the library involved the immunoSEQ multiplex PCR assay. TCRdb provides this immuneACCESS table in a form limited to in-frame rearrangements. Some clones are lacking; in checked studies, under half of them reflect an unresolved V gene, and why the rest are absent is not known. The sample has 95,000 to 150,000 clones on record, 90% of them singletons. 3.5% to 4% of the sample goes to the ten largest clones. Material: peripheral blood. All receptors come from a woman aged 55-69 years with COVID-19, enrolled during active disease.

CDR3 in amino acids: CASSVSTGLAYEQYF. CDR3 nucleotides: TGTGCCAGCAGCGTATCGACAGGGTTAGCCTACGAGCAGTACTTC. The chain is built from TRBV9 and TRBJ2-7; 7 nucleotides match TRBD1. V gave up 1 base and J gave up 2 bases; unmatched junction bases: 6. This CDR3 has 15 amino acids. Germline V gene sequence: CDR1 SGDLS, CDR2 YYNGEE. The variable domain in full, with the rest retrieved from reference TRBV9 and TRBJ2-7, is DSGVTQTPKHLITATGQRVTLRCSPRSGDLSVYWYQQSLDQGLQFLIQYYNGEERAKGNILERFSAQQFPDLHSELNLSSLELGDSALYFCASSVSTGLAYEQYFGPGTRLTVT.

This chain connects TRBV5-4 to TRBJ2-1; 8 bases are a match to TRBD1. The CDR3 spans 15 residues. The junction had 8 bases not matched to a gene; V was cut back by 3 bases and J by 6 bases. Germline loops: CDR1 SGHNT, CDR2 YYREEE (reference sequence). CDR3 coding DNA: TGTGCCAGCAGCTACCCGGACAGGGACCGCAATGAGCAGTTCTTC. Its protein product is CASSYPDRDRNEQFF.

Here the CDR3 reads CASSLARRTEQYF. The CDR3 coding sequence is TGTGCCAGCAGTTTAGCGAGGCGTACCGAGCAGTACTTC. The genes are TRBV12-3 or TRBV12-4 and TRBJ2-7; no definite D call. This CDR3 is built from 13 residues. Trimming took off 0 bases at V and 6 bases at J, with 9 bases between the two ends.

The chain joins TRBV2 to TRBJ2-2, with TRBD2 identical over 12 bases. The length of the CDR3 is 16 residues. Unmatched junction bases numbered 3, after V lost 4 bases and J lost 3 bases. Per the germline V gene, CDR1 is SNHLY and CDR2 is FYNNEI. The CDR3 coding sequence is TGTGCCAGCAGTGGGGGACTAGCGGGCGACACCGGGGAGCTGTTTTTT. Its translation: CASSGGLAGDTGELFF. The entire variable domain, with the rest obtained from reference TRBV2 and TRBJ2-2, is as follows: EPEVTQTPSHQVTQMGQEVILRCVPISNHLYFYWYRQILGQKVEFLVSFYNNEISEKSEIFDDQFSVERPDGSNFTLKIRSTKLEDSAMYFCASSGGLAGDTGELFFGEGSRLTVL.

J is TRBJ1-2 and V is TRBV2; TRBD1 is a possible D gene (5 bases). CDR3 length equals 14 residues. The V end was cut by 2 bases, the J end by 1 base, with 8 bases between. Germline loops: CDR1 SNHLY, CDR2 FYNNEI. In DNA, the CDR3 is TGTGCCAGCAGTGAACGGAGGGGTAACTATGGCTACACCTTC. Encoded protein: CASSERRGNYGYTF.

The chain links TRBV7-9 to TRBJ2-3; D is unclear. This CDR3 spans 15 amino acids. Germline V CDR1 and CDR2: SEHNR, FQNEAQ (reference sequence). The germline V and J ends were trimmed by 2 bases and 0 bases, with 9 bases remaining between them. CDR3 region: CASSLRLVSTDTQYF. In DNA, the CDR3 is TGTGCCAGCAGCTTACGGCTAGTTAGCACAGATACGCAGTATTTT.

In this sample, this clone turned up once. The chain is built from TRBV6-5 and TRBJ1-2, with unresolved D. The V end lost 0 bases, the J end lost 7 bases, and 9 bases lay between the germline ends. CDR1 and CDR2 (germline): MNHEY, SVGAGI. The CDR3 spans 13 residues. The CDR3 sequence: CASSYSLRSGYTF. CDR3 nucleotide sequence: TGTGCCAGCAGTTACTCTTTAAGGAGTGGCTACACCTTC.

The J gene is TRBJ1-2, the V gene TRBV25-1; tentatively, D is TRBD1 (5 bases). CDR1 and CDR2 from the germline V gene are MGHDK and SYGVNS. The CDR3 is 16 amino acids. V lost 4 bases, J lost 4 bases, and 19 bases lay in between. CDR3: CASSGEGLGGPYGYTF. DNA of the CDR3: TGTGCCAGCAGTGGGGAGGGCCTGGGGGGACCCTATGGCTACACCTTC.

CDR3 in DNA: TGTGCCAGTACCCCAGGGCAGGGGGGTTATGGCTACACCTTC. It is translated as CASTPGQGGYGYTF. This rearrangement joins TRBV19 to TRBJ1-2; 7 bases are a match to TRBD1. In germline, CDR1 is LNHDA, CDR2 SQIVND (reference sequence). Trimming at V came to 7 bases and at J to 5 bases, leaving 10 bases not matched to a gene. The CDR3 covers 14 residues.

In this sample, this clone turned up a few times. This chain connects TRBV9 to TRBJ1-1; weak D call: TRBD1 (6 bases). Germline V gene lookup returns CDR1 SGDLS and CDR2 YYNGEE. The CDR3 extends over 15 amino acids. With 0 bases removed from V and 6 bases from J, the gap between germline ends came to 15 bases. The CDR3 protein is CASSVDPTGRAEAFF. In DNA form, the CDR3 reads TGTGCCAGCAGCGTAGATCCCACAGGGAGAGCTGAAGCTTTCTTT.

J is TRBJ2-7 and V is TRBV6-2 or TRBV6-3; possibly TRBD2 for D (5 bases). V lost 0 bases and J 6 bases, leaving 9 bases between the germline ends. Germline V CDR1 and CDR2: MNHEY, SVGEGT. The CDR3 spans 13 residues. The CDR3 nucleotides read TGTGCCAGCAGTTACTCTCTAGCAAGCGAGCAGTACTTC. Encoded protein: CASSYSLASEQYF.

This sequence joins TRBV7-9 and TRBJ2-5; D might be TRBD2 (5 bases). The germline V and J ends were trimmed by 5 bases and 2 bases, with 15 bases remaining between them. The CDR3 has 15 amino acids. CDR1 and CDR2 (germline): SEHNR, FQNEAQ (reference sequence). CDR3 nucleotide sequence: TGTGCCAGCAGCACTAGGAAACTGCCACAAGAGACCCAGTACTTC. It is translated as CASSTRKLPQETQYF.

The CDR3 DNA follows: TGTGCCAGGCGGGACAGGGCCAAAAACATTCAGTACTTC. The encoded protein is CARRDRAKNIQYF. The rearrangement uses TRBV6-5 and TRBJ2-4, with 8 bases that match TRBD1. Germline CDR1 MNHEY, CDR2 SVGAGI. V dropped 9 bases and J dropped 1; count of bases not matched to a gene: 2. This CDR3 is built from 13 residues.

The chain joins TRBV6-1 to TRBJ1-5; 10 bases line up with TRBD1. Germline values: CDR1 MNHNS, CDR2 SASEGT. The CDR3 loop spans 17 amino acids. V shed 2 bases, J shed 7 bases, and the junction held 11 bases outside the gene matches. CDR3 sequence (DNA): TGTGCCAGCAGTGAACGACGAGACAGGGGGCTTTGGCAGCCCCAGCATTTT. Its protein product is CASSERRDRGLWQPQHF.

This chain connects TRBV19 to TRBJ2-3, with 8 bases aligning to TRBD2. This CDR3 has 14 residues. From germline, CDR1 is LNHDA and CDR2 SQIVND (reference sequence). V gave up 5 bases and J gave up 3 bases; unmatched junction bases: 4. CDR3 protein: CASSGAGGTDTQYF. CDR3 DNA sequence: TGTGCCAGTAGTGGCGCGGGGGGAACAGATACGCAGTATTTT.

The chain recombines TRBV11-2 with TRBJ1-1, with 10 bases aligning to TRBD1. V trimming: 4 bases; J trimming: 4 bases; junction bases outside the gene matches: 18. Germline assignment: CDR1 SGHAT and CDR2 FQNNGV. The length of the CDR3 is 19 residues. CDR3 coding DNA: TGTGCCAGCAGCTCCCGACGGCCTAAAGACAGACAGGGGGCCACTGAAGCTTTCTTT. It encodes CASSSRRPKDRQGATEAFF. The full variable domain, completed using reference TRBV11-2 and TRBJ1-1, is EAGVAQSPRYKIIEKRQSVAFWCNPISGHATLYWYQQILGQGPKLLIQFQNNGVVDDSQLPKDRFSAERLKGVDSTLKIQPAKLEDSAVYLCASSSRRPKDRQGATEAFFGQGTRLTVV.

The J gene is TRBJ1-3, the V gene TRBV3-1 (or the pseudogene TRBV3-2), with D unresolved. The germline V gene encodes CDR1 LGHDT and CDR2 YNNKEL (reference sequence). The CDR3 contains 14 residues. With 3 bases removed from V and 0 bases from J, the gap between germline ends came to 6 bases. CDR3 protein: CASSQRGSGNTIYF. The DNA of the CDR3 is TGTGCCAGCAGCCAGAGAGGCTCTGGAAACACCATATATTTT.

The chain uses TRBV7-7 and TRBJ2-3; D possibly corresponds to TRBD2 (6 bases). V lost 1 base, J lost 7 bases, and 12 bases lay in between. CDR1 is SSHAT and CDR2 is FNYEAQ in the germline V gene (reference sequence). The CDR3 loop spans 14 amino acids. CDR3 in amino acids: CASSLEAGTHTQYF. CDR3 nucleotides: TGTGCCAGCAGCTTAGAGGCAGGGACTCATACGCAGTATTTT.

The chain employs TRBV3-1 (or the pseudogene TRBV3-2) and TRBJ2-1; 15 positions match TRBD2. From germline, CDR1 is LGHDT and CDR2 YNNKEL (reference sequence). The trim removed 4 bases at V and 2 bases at J, leaving 9 bases unmatched. The CDR3 is made up of 19 amino acids. The CDR3 sequence is CASSPASGTSGGTYNEQFF. The CDR3 nucleotides are TGTGCCAGCAGCCCAGCTAGCGGGACTAGCGGGGGGACCTACAATGAGCAGTTCTTC.

The chain has TRBV5-3 and TRBJ2-5; D is possibly TRBD2 (5 bases). TRBV5-3 is known as an ORF, though its function is uncertain. Trimming cost V 4 bases and J 7 bases, with 26 bases left between them. The CDR3 extends over 17 amino acids. The CDR3 nucleotides read TGTGCCAGAAGCAGCCGCCTGAGTAGGGCCAAAAGCGGGACCCAGTACTTC. This sequence encodes CARSSRLSRAKSGTQYF.

The chain couples TRBV6-2 or TRBV6-3 to TRBJ2-7; D ambiguous. The CDR3 is 14 amino acids. Germline V gene sequence: CDR1 MNHEY, CDR2 SVGEGT. The V and J ends lost 0 bases and 4 bases respectively, with 10 bases between them. CDR3: CASSYSRNRYEQYF. CDR3 nucleotide sequence: TGTGCCAGCAGTTACTCTCGGAACAGATACGAGCAGTACTTC.

This clone showed up just a few times. V is TRBV9 and J is TRBJ1-3, with a possible D match to TRBD1 (6 bases). The CDR3 sequence is 16 residues long. V was clipped by 4 bases and J by 4 bases, with 18 bases between them. Germline values: CDR1 SGDLS, CDR2 YYNGEE. This CDR3 is CASSLDSTGNGNTIYF. In DNA form, the CDR3 reads TGTGCCAGCAGCCTCGACTCCACAGGGAACGGAAACACCATATATTTT.

This clone was seen just once. The V gene is TRBV5-8, the J gene TRBJ2-3, with 8 bases lining up with TRBD2. The CDR3 covers 14 residues. Germline V gene sequence: CDR1 SGHTS, CDR2 YDEGEE. The V gene end was trimmed by 6 bases and the J gene end by 3 bases; junction bases not matched to a gene: 6. CDR3 loop: CASMGRGATDTQYF. The CDR3 coding sequence is TGTGCCAGCATGGGGCGGGGGGCGACAGATACGCAGTATTTT.